A single sample is the source of the 6 T cell receptor beta chains below, sequenced in a study of shared clonotypes between healthy human individuals (dated by TCRdb to 2020 to 2022). The library was built by means of the immunoSEQ multiplex PCR assay. TCRdb re-hosts the immuneACCESS table, in-frame sequences only. Its copies lack some clones; in the studies checked, an unresolved V gene accounts for under half of them, and the cause for the rest is not known. The sample includes around 2.5 million clones, with 80% to 95% observed a single time. The ten largest clones represent approximately 0.37% of the sample. Material: naive CD4+ T cells from PBMCs. The intended sense of this specimen's cell subset or site label: CD45RA+ positively selected. These receptors were obtained from a man younger than 35 in good health. Some clones in this sample may be carry-over from other donors' samples.

To note about this clone: The same CDR3 also results from other DNA sequences found in this sample. The chain carries TRBV7-9 and TRBJ1-1; 7 bases agree with TRBD1. The germline gives CDR1 SEHNR, CDR2 FQNEAQ (reference sequence). V lost 5 bases, J lost 4 bases, and 4 bases stayed unmatched. The CDR3 contains 13 residues. CDR3 in amino acids: CASSPQGGTEAFF. In DNA, the CDR3 is TGTGCCAGCAGCCCCCAGGGGGGCACTGAAGCTTTCTTT.

This clone came up once. V is TRBV2 and J is TRBJ1-1; tentative D call: TRBD1 (5 bases). The CDR3 is made up of 16 amino acids. Germline lookup yields CDR1 SNHLY and CDR2 FYNNEI. The V end was cut by 4 bases, the J end by 1 base, with 16 bases between. The CDR3 reads CASSALSRATNTEAFF. The CDR3 region has the DNA TGTGCCAGCAGTGCTTTGTCCAGGGCAACGAACACTGAAGCTTTCTTT.

J is TRBJ2-3 and V is TRBV29-1; D call uncertain. Germline loops: CDR1 SQVTM, CDR2 ANQGSEA. This CDR3 is 15 amino acids long. V was trimmed by 4 bases and J by 0 bases, leaving 14 bases between them. CDR3 DNA sequence: TGCAGCGTTGTTCCCAGGATAACTAGCACAGATACGCAGTATTTT. Amino acids: CSVVPRITSTDTQYF.

Comment on this clone: The sample holds other DNA sequences that translate to the same CDR3. The chain has TRBV4-1 and TRBJ2-6, with D possibly TRBD2 on 6 matching bases. Germline CDR1 MGHRA, CDR2 YSYEKL. This CDR3 is 16 amino acids long. V was cut by 0 bases and J by 1 base, with 7 bases left in between. CDR3 sequence: CASSQEGGSGANVLTF. The CDR3, as DNA: TGCGCCAGCAGCCAAGAAGGAGGGTCTGGGGCCAACGTCCTGACTTTC.

The gene calls are TRBV5-1 and TRBJ2-1; TRBD1 matches at 9 bases. Germline CDR1 is SGHRS and CDR2 is YFSETQ. With V trimmed by 0 bases and J by 10 bases, 8 bases remained unmatched. The CDR3 contains 15 residues. CDR3 protein: CASSLAGQGSNEQFF. In nucleotides, the CDR3 is TGCGCCAGCAGCTTGGCGGGACAGGGTTCAAACGAGCAGTTCTTC.

This chain uses TRBV14 with TRBJ2-3; D not certain. In germline, CDR1 is SGHDN, CDR2 FVKESK. This CDR3 has 15 residues. Trimming took 5 bases from V and 2 from J, leaving 14 bases between them. As DNA, the CDR3 is TGTGCCAGCAGCTCCCCTAGGACCAACACAGATACGCAGTATTTT. As protein: CASSSPRTNTDTQYF.